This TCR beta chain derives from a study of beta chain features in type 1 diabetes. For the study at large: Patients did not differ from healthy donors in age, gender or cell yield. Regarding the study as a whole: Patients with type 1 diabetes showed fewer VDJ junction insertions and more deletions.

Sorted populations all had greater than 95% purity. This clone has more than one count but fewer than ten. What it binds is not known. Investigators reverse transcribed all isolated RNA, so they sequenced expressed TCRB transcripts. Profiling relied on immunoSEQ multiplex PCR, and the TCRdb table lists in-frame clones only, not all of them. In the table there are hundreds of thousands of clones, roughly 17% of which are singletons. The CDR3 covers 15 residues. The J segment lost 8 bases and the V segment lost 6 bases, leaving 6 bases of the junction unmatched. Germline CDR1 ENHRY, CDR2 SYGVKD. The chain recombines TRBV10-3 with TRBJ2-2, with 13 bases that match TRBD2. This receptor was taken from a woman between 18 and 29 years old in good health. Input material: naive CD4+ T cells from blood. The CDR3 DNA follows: TGTGCCATCAGCCGGACTAGCGGGAGCGGTGGGGAGCTGTTTTTT. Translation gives CAISRTSGSGGELFF.